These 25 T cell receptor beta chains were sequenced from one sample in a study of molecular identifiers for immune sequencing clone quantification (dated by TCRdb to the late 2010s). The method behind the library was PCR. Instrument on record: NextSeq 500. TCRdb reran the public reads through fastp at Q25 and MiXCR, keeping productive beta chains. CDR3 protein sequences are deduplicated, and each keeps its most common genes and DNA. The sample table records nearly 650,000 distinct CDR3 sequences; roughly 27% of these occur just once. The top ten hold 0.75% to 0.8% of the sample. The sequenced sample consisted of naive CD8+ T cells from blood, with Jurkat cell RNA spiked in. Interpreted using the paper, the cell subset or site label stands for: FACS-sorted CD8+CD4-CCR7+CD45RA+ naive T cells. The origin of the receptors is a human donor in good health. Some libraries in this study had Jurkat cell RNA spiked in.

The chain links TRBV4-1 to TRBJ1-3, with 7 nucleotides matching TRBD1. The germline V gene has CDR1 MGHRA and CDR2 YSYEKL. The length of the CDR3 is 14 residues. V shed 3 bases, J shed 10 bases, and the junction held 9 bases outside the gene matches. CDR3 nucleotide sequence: TGCGCCAGCAGCCACCCGGGAGGGGGCGCTACCATATATTTT. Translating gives CASSHPGGGATIYF.

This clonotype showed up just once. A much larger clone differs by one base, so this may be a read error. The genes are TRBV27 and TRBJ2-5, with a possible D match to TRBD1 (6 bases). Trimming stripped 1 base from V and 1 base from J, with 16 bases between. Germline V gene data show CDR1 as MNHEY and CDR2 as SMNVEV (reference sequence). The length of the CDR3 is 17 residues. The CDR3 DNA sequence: TGTGCCAGCAGTTTATTTGGTTCAGGGGAGTGCCAAGAGACCCAGTACTTC. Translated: CASSLFGSGECQETQYF.

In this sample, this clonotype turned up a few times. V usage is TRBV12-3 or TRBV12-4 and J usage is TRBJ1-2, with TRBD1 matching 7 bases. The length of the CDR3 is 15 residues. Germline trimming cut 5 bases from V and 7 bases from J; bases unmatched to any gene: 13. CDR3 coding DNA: TGTGCCAGCAGTCCTACCTCTCCTGACAGGGTTGGCTACACCTTC. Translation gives CASSPTSPDRVGYTF.

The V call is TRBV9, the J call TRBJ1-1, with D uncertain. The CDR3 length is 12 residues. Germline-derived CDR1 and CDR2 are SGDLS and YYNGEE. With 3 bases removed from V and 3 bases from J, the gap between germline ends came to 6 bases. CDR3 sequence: CASSGGHTEAFF. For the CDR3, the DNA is TGTGCCAGCAGCGGGGGTCACACTGAAGCTTTCTTT. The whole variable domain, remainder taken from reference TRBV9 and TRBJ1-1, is DSGVTQTPKHLITATGQRVTLRCSPRSGDLSVYWYQQSLDQGLQFLIQYYNGEERAKGNILERFSAQQFPDLHSELNLSSLELGDSALYFCASSGGHTEAFFGQGTRLTVV.

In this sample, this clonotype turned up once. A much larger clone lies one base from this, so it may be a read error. The CDR3 protein is CASSFRGDCNEQFF. The CDR3 nucleotides are TGTGCCAGCAGCTTCCGCGGGGACTGCAATGAGCAGTTCTTC. The chain recombines TRBV7-2 with TRBJ2-1; a possible D gene is TRBD2 (6 bases). V was pared by 3 bases and J by 6 bases, with 12 bases between. The CDR3 spans 14 residues. CDR1 is SGHTA and CDR2 is FQGNSA in the germline V gene.

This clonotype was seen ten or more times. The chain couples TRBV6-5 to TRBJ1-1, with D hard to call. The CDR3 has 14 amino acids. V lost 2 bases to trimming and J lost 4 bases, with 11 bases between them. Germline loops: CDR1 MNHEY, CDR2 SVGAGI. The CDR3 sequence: CASSYRAGVTEAFF. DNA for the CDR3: TGTGCCAGCAGTTACAGGGCAGGTGTCACTGAAGCTTTCTTT.

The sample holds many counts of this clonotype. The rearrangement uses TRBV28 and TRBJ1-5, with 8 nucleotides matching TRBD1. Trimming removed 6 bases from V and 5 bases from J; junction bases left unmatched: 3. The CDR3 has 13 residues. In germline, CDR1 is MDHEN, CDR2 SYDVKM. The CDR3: CASRDREYQPQHF. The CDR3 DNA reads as TGTGCCAGCAGGGACAGGGAGTATCAGCCCCAGCATTTT.

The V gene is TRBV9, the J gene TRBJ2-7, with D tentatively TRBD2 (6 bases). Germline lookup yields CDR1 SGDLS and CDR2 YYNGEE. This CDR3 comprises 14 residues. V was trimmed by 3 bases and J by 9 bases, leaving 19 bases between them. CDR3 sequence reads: CASSAWSEGFGQYF. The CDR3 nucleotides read TGTGCCAGCAGCGCCTGGTCGGAGGGCTTCGGGCAGTACTTC.

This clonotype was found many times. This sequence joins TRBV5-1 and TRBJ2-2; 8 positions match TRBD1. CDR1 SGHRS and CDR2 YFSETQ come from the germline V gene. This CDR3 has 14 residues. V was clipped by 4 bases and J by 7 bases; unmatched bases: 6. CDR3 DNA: TGCGCCAGCAGCGCGGGACAGGTAGACGGGGAGCTGTTTTTT. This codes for CASSAGQVDGELFF.

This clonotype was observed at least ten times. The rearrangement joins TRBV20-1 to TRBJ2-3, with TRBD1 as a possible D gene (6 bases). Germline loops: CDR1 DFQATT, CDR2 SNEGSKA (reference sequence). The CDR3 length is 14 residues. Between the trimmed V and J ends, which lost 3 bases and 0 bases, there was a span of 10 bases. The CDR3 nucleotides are TGCAGTGCTAGGACAGGTTCTAGCACAGATACGCAGTATTTT. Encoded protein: CSARTGSSTDTQYF.

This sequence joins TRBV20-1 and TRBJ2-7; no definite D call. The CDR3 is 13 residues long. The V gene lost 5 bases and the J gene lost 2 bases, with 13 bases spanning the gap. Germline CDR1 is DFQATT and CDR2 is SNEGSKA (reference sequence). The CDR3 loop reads CSARIVTPYEQYF. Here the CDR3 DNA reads TGCAGTGCTCGGATCGTGACCCCCTACGAGCAGTACTTC.

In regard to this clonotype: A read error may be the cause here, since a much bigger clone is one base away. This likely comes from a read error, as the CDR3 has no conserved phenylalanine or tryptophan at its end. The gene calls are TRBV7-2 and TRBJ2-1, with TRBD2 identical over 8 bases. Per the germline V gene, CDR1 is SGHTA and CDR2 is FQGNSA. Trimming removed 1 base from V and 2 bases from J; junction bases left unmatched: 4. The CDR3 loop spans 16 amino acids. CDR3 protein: CASSLVSGGAYNEQFI. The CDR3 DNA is TGTGCCAGCAGCTTAGTTTCCGGGGGGGCCTACAATGAGCAGTTCATC.

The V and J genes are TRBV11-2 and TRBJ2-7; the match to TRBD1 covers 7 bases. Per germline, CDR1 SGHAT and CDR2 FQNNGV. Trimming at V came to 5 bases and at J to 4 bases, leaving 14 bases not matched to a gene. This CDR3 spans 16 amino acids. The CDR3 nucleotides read TGTGCCAGCAGCCAAATGCCGGGACAGAGGGTATACGAGCAGTACTTC. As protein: CASSQMPGQRVYEQYF.

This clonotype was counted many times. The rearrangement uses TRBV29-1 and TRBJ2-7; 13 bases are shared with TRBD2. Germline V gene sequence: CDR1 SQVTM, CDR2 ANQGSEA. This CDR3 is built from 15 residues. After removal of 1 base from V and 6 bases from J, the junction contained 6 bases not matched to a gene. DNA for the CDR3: TGCAGCGTTGAAGGCGGACTAGCGGGGGAGGGCGAGCAGTACTTC. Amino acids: CSVEGGLAGEGEQYF.

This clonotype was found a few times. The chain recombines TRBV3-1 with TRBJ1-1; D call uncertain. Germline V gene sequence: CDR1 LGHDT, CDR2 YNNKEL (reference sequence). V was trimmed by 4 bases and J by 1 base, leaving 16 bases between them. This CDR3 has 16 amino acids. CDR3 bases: TGTGCCAGCAGCCCAATCGGGATCTTGGGGAACACTGAAGCTTTCTTT. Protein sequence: CASSPIGILGNTEAFF.

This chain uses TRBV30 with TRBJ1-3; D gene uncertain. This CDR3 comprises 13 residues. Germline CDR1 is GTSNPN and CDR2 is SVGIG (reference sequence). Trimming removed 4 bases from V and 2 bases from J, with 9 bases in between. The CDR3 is CAWIRLPGNTIYF. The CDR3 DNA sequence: TGTGCCTGGATACGGCTCCCTGGAAACACCATATATTTT.

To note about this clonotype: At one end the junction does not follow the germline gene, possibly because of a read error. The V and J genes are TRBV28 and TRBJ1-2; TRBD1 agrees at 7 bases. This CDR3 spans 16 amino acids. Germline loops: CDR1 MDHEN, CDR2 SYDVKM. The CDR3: CASSPGTDRLNYGCTF. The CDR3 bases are TGTGCCAGCAGCCCCGGGACAGACAGGTTAAACTATGGCTGCACCTTC.

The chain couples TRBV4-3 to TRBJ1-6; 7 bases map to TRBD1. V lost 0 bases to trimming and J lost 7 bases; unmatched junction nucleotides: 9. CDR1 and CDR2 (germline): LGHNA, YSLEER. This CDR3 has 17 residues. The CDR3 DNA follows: TGCGCCAGCAGCCAAGACCCTCCTCTGACAGGGAATTCACCCCTCCACTTT. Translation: CASSQDPPLTGNSPLHF.

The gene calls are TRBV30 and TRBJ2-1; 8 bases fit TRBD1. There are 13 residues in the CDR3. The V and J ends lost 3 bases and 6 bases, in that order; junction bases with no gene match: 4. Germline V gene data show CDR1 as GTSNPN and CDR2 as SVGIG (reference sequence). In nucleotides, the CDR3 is TGTGCCTGGAGCTCGACAGGGGCCAATGAGCAGTTCTTC. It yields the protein CAWSSTGANEQFF.

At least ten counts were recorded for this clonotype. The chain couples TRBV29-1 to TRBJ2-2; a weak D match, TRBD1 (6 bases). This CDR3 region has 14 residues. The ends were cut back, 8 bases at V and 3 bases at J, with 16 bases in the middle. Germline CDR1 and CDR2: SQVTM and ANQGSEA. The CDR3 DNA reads TGCAGCAAAGTCGGGGACACTTACACCGGGGAGCTGTTTTTT. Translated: CSKVGDTYTGELFF.

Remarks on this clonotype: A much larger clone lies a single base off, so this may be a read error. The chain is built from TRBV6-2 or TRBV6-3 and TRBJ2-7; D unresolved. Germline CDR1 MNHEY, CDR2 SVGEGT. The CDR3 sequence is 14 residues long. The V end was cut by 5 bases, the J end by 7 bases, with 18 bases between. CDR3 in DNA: TGTGCCAGCAGTCCCTCTATGCGTGATTGGGAGCAGTACTTC. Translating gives CASSPSMRDWEQYF.

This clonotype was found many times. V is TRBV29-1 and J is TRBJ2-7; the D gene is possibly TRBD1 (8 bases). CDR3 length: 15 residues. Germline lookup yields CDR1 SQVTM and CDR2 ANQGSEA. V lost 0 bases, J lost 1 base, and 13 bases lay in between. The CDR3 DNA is TGCAGCGTTGAAGAGACAGGGGAGGGTTCCTACGAGCAGTACTTC. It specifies CSVEETGEGSYEQYF.

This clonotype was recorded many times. The CDR3 DNA is TGTGCCAGCAGTTTAATTTCAGGGTTTCCCTCTGGGGCCAACGTCCTGACTTTC. This encodes CASSLISGFPSGANVLTF. The chain carries TRBV12-3 or TRBV12-4 and TRBJ2-6; a possible D gene is TRBD1 (5 bases). Trimming removed 2 bases from V and 0 bases from J, with 14 bases in between. The CDR3 is 18 amino acids.

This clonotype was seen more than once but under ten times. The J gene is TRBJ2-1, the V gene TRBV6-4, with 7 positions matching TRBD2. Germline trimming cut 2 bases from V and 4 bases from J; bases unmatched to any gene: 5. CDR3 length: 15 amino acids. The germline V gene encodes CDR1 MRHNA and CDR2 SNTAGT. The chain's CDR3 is CASSDGAGAYNEQFF. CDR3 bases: TGTGCCAGCAGTGACGGCGCGGGAGCGTACAATGAGCAGTTCTTC.

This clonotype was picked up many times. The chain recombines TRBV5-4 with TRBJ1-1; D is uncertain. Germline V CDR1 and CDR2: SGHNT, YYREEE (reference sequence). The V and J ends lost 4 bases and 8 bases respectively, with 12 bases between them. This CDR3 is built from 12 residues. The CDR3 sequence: CASSDVSEEAFF. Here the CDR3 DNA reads TGTGCCAGCAGCGACGTATCTGAGGAAGCTTTCTTT.